The following is a TCR beta chain sequence with its context. The antigen remains undetermined. This table comes from immunoSEQ multiplex PCR, and its TCRdb copy is limited to in-frame clones, with some not included. In the table there are over 150,000 clones, approximately 93% of which are singletons. The sample comes from a study of T cell responses to AZD1222 COVID-19 vaccine. Study-level results: Regions left unmutated in variants are reportedly the target of nearly half of spike-specific TCRs. Most donors were white British and more were female, and clonal diversity was possibly underestimated. Spike-specific TCR breadth rose after two AZD1222 doses, and depth rose as well.

The CDR3 has 13 amino acids. Germline V gene sequence: CDR1 LGHNA, CDR2 YSLEER. J lost 7 bases, V lost 8 bases, and 10 bases had no gene match. Analyses pooled second doses at about 4 or about 12 weeks. The sequence derives from an adult who received the AZD1222 COVID-19 vaccine. The sample consisted of peripheral blood, taken 28 days after the second AZD1222 dose. The gene calls are TRBV4-3 and TRBJ2-7, with 8 bases aligning to TRBD2. For the CDR3, the DNA is TGCGCCAGCTCCAAAGAGGCTAGCGGGGAGCAGTACTTC. Translation gives CASSKEASGEQYF.